Shown below are 3 T cell receptor beta chains from a single sample sequenced in a study of T-cell reconstitution after alpha-beta-depleted transplantation in children. Using unique molecular identifiers, the investigators prepared the TCRbeta library. MiXCR, run by TCRdb on the PCR reads, gives a single entry per CDR3 protein. The sample shows approximately 520,000 distinct CDR3 sequences, approximately 10% of them seen only once. Sequenced material: PBMCs, mostly from graft donor cells, taken 180 days after TCRalphabeta/CD19-depleted stem cell transplant. The receptors originated from a female patient between 2 and 15 years old who had a stem cell transplant for aplastic anemia, so the T cells may come from the graft donor.

This clonotype was seen a handful of times. The rearrangement uses TRBV20-1 and TRBJ2-2; 10 bases map to TRBD2. Trimming took 5 bases from V and 8 from J; bases not matched to a gene: 14. Germline CDR1 DFQATT, CDR2 SNEGSKA (reference sequence). CDR3 length: 16 residues. In nucleotides, the CDR3 is TGCAGTGCTCTATACCCTAGCGGGAGTGGACCGGGGGAGCTGTTTTTT. Residues: CSALYPSGSGPGELFF.

This clonotype was recorded many times. The chain links TRBV9 to TRBJ1-6; 8 bases agree with TRBD1. The trim removed 3 bases at V and 10 bases at J, leaving 9 bases unmatched. The CDR3 sequence is 15 residues long. Germline V gene lookup returns CDR1 SGDLS and CDR2 YYNGEE. CDR3 sequence (DNA): TGTGCCAGCAGCGGGGGGACAGGTGTCAGATCACCCCTCCACTTT. It translates to CASSGGTGVRSPLHF.

The J gene is TRBJ2-1, the V gene TRBV3-1; 10 bases agree with TRBD1. V shed 4 bases, J shed 6 bases, and the junction held 9 bases outside the gene matches. CDR1 LGHDT and CDR2 YNNKEL come from the germline V gene (reference sequence). The length of the CDR3 is 16 residues. CDR3 residues: CASSPLTGGYGNEQFF. Written as DNA, the CDR3 is TGTGCCAGCAGCCCCTTGACAGGGGGCTATGGCAATGAGCAGTTCTTC.